These 21 T cell receptor beta chains came from one sample sequenced in a study of T cell responses to AZD1222 COVID-19 vaccine. Sequenced by immunoSEQ multiplex PCR; TCRdb stores in-frame clones only, minus some. Counted here are fewer than 300,000 clones, approximately 93% occurring once; the ten biggest clones make up about 0.5%. This specimen was peripheral blood, taken on day 0 of AZD1222 vaccination. These receptor sequences come from an adult in good health.

The gene calls are TRBV7-2 and TRBJ2-4; D is ambiguous. CDR1 is SGHTA, CDR2 FQGNSA, per germline. This CDR3 contains 14 residues. V was cut by 6 bases and J by 0 bases, with 9 bases left in between. CDR3 nucleotides: TGTGCCAGCAGTTGGAGACTAGCCAAAAACATTCAGTACTTC. As protein: CASSWRLAKNIQYF.

This clone occurred once. The CDR3 loop is CASSYKYEQYF. CDR3 in DNA: TGTGCCAGCAGCTACAAATACGAGCAGTACTTC. The chain combines TRBV7-2 with TRBJ2-7; D is ambiguous. V shed 4 bases and J shed 4 bases, with 5 bases lying between them. This CDR3 is 11 amino acids long. Germline CDR1 and CDR2: SGHTA and FQGNSA.

This clone was detected once. The genes are TRBV11-2 and TRBJ1-3, with D unresolved. Trimming pared 5 bases from V and 1 base from J, leaving 9 bases between. Germline assignment: CDR1 SGHAT and CDR2 FQNNGV. The CDR3 consists of 14 residues. For the CDR3, the DNA is TGTGCCAGCAGCCAGTACAGATCTGGAAACACCATATATTTT. This sequence encodes CASSQYRSGNTIYF. Filled out from reference TRBV11-2 and TRBJ1-3, the complete variable domain reads EAGVAQSPRYKIIEKRQSVAFWCNPISGHATLYWYQQILGQGPKLLIQFQNNGVVDDSQLPKDRFSAERLKGVDSTLKIQPAKLEDSAVYLCASSQYRSGNTIYFGEGSWLTVV.

The V and J genes are TRBV6-5 and TRBJ1-5; D is perhaps TRBD1 (5 bases). The CDR3 runs to 15 residues. V lost 6 bases and J 5 bases, leaving 17 bases between the germline ends. Germline V gene data show CDR1 as MNHEY and CDR2 as SVGAGI. The CDR3, as DNA: TGTGCCAGCAGCCCCGGGGCCGCCCGGTATCAGCCCCAGCATTTT. The encoded protein is CASSPGAARYQPQHF.

The chain uses TRBV4-1 and TRBJ1-1, with D possibly being TRBD1 (5 bases). From germline, CDR1 is MGHRA and CDR2 YSYEKL. The V end was cut by 1 base, the J end by 1 base, with 16 bases between. The CDR3 extends over 17 amino acids. The CDR3 region has the DNA TGCGCCAGCAGCCAAGGAGGGGCCCGAAGACCGAACACTGAAGCTTTCTTT. Amino acids: CASSQGGARRPNTEAFF.

The chain recombines TRBV20-1 with TRBJ1-1; a weak D match, TRBD1 (5 bases). Trimming removed 3 bases from V and 1 base from J, with 15 bases in between. CDR3 length: 15 residues. Germline values: CDR1 DFQATT, CDR2 SNEGSKA (reference sequence). The CDR3 is CSASRAGRPNTEAFF. The CDR3 DNA follows: TGCAGTGCTAGTAGGGCAGGGAGGCCGAACACTGAAGCTTTCTTT.

This clone has more than one count but fewer than ten. The chain is built from TRBV13 and TRBJ1-1, with unresolved D. The CDR3 sequence is 12 residues long. The ends were cut back, 1 base at V and 4 bases at J, with 4 bases in the middle. CDR1 is PRHDT and CDR2 is FYEKMQ in the germline V gene (reference sequence). Here the CDR3 reads CASSLESTEAFF. CDR3 bases: TGTGCCAGCAGCTTAGAGAGCACTGAAGCTTTCTTT.

The chain combines TRBV12-3 or TRBV12-4 with TRBJ2-7; no clear D. This CDR3 region has 12 residues. The germline V and J ends were trimmed by 3 bases and 5 bases, with 8 bases remaining between them. CDR3 nucleotide sequence: TGTGCCAGCAGTTTGTTGTGGAACGAGCAGTACTTC. Its protein is CASSLLWNEQYF.

The CDR3 loop is CASSPRLNTEAFF. DNA of the CDR3: TGTGCCAGCAGCCCACGATTAAACACTGAAGCTTTCTTT. The chain carries TRBV3-1 (or the pseudogene TRBV3-2) and TRBJ1-1; D gene ambiguous. This CDR3 region has 13 residues. CDR1 and CDR2 from the germline V gene are LGHDT and YNNKEL (reference sequence). V was clipped by 4 bases and J by 2 bases, with 8 bases between them.

This clone was observed once. The chain couples TRBV7-9 to TRBJ2-1; TRBD2 matches at 8 bases. The CDR3 is 15 amino acids. Trimming at V came to 3 bases and at J to 3 bases, leaving 4 bases not matched to a gene. Germline V gene data show CDR1 as SEHNR and CDR2 as FQNEAQ (reference sequence). The CDR3: CASSFPSGSYNEQFF. As DNA, the CDR3 is TGTGCCAGCAGCTTCCCCAGCGGGAGCTACAATGAGCAGTTCTTC. The full variable domain, with the rest looked up from reference TRBV7-9 and TRBJ2-1, is DTGVSQNPRHKITKRGQNVTFRCDPISEHNRLYWYRQTLGQGPEFLTYFQNEAQLEKSRLLSDRFSAERPKGSFSTLEIQRTEQGDSAMYLCASSFPSGSYNEQFFGPGTRLTVL.

The chain carries TRBV28 and TRBJ1-2; D remains unclear. Germline V CDR1 and CDR2: MDHEN, SYDVKM. CDR3 length: 14 amino acids. Deletions cut 6 bases from V and 3 bases from J, with 14 bases between. This CDR3 is CASSRISSDYGYTF. Here the CDR3 DNA reads TGTGCCAGCAGCCGGATCTCCTCGGACTATGGCTACACCTTC.

The chain employs TRBV3-1 (or the pseudogene TRBV3-2) and TRBJ1-5, with unresolved D. CDR1 and CDR2 from the germline V gene are LGHDT and YNNKEL (reference sequence). This CDR3 is 11 amino acids long. Trimming shortened V by 1 base and J by 11 bases, and 6 bases separated the two germline ends. This CDR3 is CASSQGGAQHF. Written as DNA, the CDR3 is TGTGCCAGCAGCCAAGGGGGAGCCCAGCATTTT.

The rearrangement uses TRBV2 and TRBJ1-1, with D perhaps matching TRBD1 (5 bases). CDR1 and CDR2 from the germline V gene are SNHLY and FYNNEI. V was trimmed by 8 bases and J by 5 bases, leaving 12 bases between them. The CDR3 spans 12 residues. The CDR3 DNA reads as TGTGCCAGCGGGGACCCTGAGACTGAAGCTTTCTTT. Protein product: CASGDPETEAFF.

The V and J genes are TRBV4-2 and TRBJ1-3, with a tentative D call TRBD1 (5 bases). V gave up 5 bases and J gave up 0 bases, with 14 bases separating them. Germline CDR1 and CDR2: LGHNA and YNFKEQ. The CDR3 is 16 amino acids. The CDR3 sequence: CASSSRQRPSGNTIYF. The CDR3, as DNA: TGTGCCAGCAGCTCCCGACAGCGACCCTCTGGAAACACCATATATTTT.

This chain links TRBV20-1 with TRBJ2-5; no definite D call. The CDR3 consists of 11 residues. Trimming took off 5 bases at V and 7 bases at J, with 11 bases between the two ends. From germline, CDR1 is DFQATT and CDR2 SNEGSKA (reference sequence). The CDR3 reads CSASTSWTQYF. The CDR3 DNA reads as TGCAGTGCTTCTACTTCTTGGACCCAGTACTTC.

This clone was detected only once. The chain joins TRBV4-1 to TRBJ2-5, with unresolved D. Trimming removed 8 bases at V and 4 bases at J, with 14 bases between. Germline-derived CDR1 and CDR2 are MGHRA and YSYEKL. The CDR3 sequence is 13 residues long. The DNA of the CDR3 is TGCGCCAGCGGGGTTACGATTGGAGAGACCCAGTACTTC. Translation: CASGVTIGETQYF.

This clone was detected once. The chain joins TRBV19 to TRBJ1-6, with D tentatively TRBD1 (6 bases). The germline V gene has CDR1 LNHDA and CDR2 SQIVND (reference sequence). Trimming stripped 9 bases from V and 2 bases from J, with 20 bases between. The CDR3 spans 17 residues. This CDR3 reads CASSEGGQPPYNSPLHF. The CDR3 coding sequence is TGTGCCAGCTCTGAGGGGGGACAACCACCCTATAATTCACCCCTCCACTTT.

The rearrangement uses TRBV14 and TRBJ1-6, with a weak D call TRBD1 (5 bases). Germline V gives CDR1 SGHDN, CDR2 FVKESK. Trimming pared 0 bases from V and 11 bases from J, leaving 8 bases between. This CDR3 spans 13 amino acids. CDR3 loop: CASSQDGGTPLHF. Here the CDR3 DNA reads TGTGCCAGCAGCCAAGATGGGGGGACACCCCTCCACTTT.

This sequence joins TRBV5-1 and TRBJ2-1; D is ambiguous. The CDR3 is made up of 15 amino acids. Trimming left V 0 bases short and J 4 bases short, with 11 bases between. CDR1 and CDR2 from the germline V gene are SGHRS and YFSETQ. CDR3 loop: CASSLEGKTYNEQFF. For the CDR3, the DNA is TGCGCCAGCAGCTTGGAGGGTAAAACGTACAATGAGCAGTTCTTC. Variable domain in full (rest from reference TRBV5-1 and TRBJ2-1): KAGVTQTPRYLIKTRGQQVTLSCSPISGHRSVSWYQQTPGQGLQFLFEYFSETQRNKGNFPGRFSGRQFSNSRSEMNVSTLELGDSALYLCASSLEGKTYNEQFFGPGTRLTVL.

This rearrangement joins TRBV19 to TRBJ2-7, with D perhaps given as TRBD1 or TRBD2 (5 bases each). The CDR3 spans 13 residues. The V end was cut by 6 bases, the J end by 5 bases, with 14 bases between. CDR1 and CDR2 (germline): LNHDA, SQIVND (reference sequence). The CDR3 region is CASSTIGGHEQYF. CDR3 in DNA: TGTGCCAGTAGCACGATTGGGGGACACGAGCAGTACTTC.

This clone occurred once. The chain uses TRBV12-3 or TRBV12-4 and TRBJ1-2; no reliable D call. This CDR3 contains 12 residues. With 5 bases removed from V and 5 bases from J, the gap between germline ends came to 9 bases. The CDR3 protein is CASSKDGYGYTF. CDR3 nucleotides: TGTGCCAGCAGTAAGGACGGATATGGCTACACCTTC.